This TCR beta chain came from a study of blood T cell repertoires in COVID-19. For the study at large: The United States, Italy and Spain provided the acute and convalescent COVID-19 samples. T cells, B-cell-depleted T cells, or PBMCs provided the cDNA or gDNA that served as material.

V gave up 0 bases and J gave up 0 bases, with 12 bases separating them. The germline CDR1 and CDR2 sequences are SGHRS and YFSETQ. The CDR3 has 16 residues. In the study's own analysis: Amplified reference gene primers provided the basis for estimating nucleated cell counts. Method: immunoSEQ multiplex PCR; TCRdb's copy keeps in-frame clones and lacks some. That table supplies the V and J calls and clone size; D and trimming were determined from the DNA. The table records around 130,000 clones, 85% of them present only once. This TCR came from a human donor in a cohort sampled during active COVID-19. The chain joins TRBV5-1 to TRBJ1-1; D is ambiguous. Sequencing was carried out using peripheral blood. This CDR3 is CASSLERYPMNTEAFF. The CDR3, as DNA: TGCGCCAGCAGCTTGGAGCGCTATCCTATGAACACTGAAGCTTTCTTT.